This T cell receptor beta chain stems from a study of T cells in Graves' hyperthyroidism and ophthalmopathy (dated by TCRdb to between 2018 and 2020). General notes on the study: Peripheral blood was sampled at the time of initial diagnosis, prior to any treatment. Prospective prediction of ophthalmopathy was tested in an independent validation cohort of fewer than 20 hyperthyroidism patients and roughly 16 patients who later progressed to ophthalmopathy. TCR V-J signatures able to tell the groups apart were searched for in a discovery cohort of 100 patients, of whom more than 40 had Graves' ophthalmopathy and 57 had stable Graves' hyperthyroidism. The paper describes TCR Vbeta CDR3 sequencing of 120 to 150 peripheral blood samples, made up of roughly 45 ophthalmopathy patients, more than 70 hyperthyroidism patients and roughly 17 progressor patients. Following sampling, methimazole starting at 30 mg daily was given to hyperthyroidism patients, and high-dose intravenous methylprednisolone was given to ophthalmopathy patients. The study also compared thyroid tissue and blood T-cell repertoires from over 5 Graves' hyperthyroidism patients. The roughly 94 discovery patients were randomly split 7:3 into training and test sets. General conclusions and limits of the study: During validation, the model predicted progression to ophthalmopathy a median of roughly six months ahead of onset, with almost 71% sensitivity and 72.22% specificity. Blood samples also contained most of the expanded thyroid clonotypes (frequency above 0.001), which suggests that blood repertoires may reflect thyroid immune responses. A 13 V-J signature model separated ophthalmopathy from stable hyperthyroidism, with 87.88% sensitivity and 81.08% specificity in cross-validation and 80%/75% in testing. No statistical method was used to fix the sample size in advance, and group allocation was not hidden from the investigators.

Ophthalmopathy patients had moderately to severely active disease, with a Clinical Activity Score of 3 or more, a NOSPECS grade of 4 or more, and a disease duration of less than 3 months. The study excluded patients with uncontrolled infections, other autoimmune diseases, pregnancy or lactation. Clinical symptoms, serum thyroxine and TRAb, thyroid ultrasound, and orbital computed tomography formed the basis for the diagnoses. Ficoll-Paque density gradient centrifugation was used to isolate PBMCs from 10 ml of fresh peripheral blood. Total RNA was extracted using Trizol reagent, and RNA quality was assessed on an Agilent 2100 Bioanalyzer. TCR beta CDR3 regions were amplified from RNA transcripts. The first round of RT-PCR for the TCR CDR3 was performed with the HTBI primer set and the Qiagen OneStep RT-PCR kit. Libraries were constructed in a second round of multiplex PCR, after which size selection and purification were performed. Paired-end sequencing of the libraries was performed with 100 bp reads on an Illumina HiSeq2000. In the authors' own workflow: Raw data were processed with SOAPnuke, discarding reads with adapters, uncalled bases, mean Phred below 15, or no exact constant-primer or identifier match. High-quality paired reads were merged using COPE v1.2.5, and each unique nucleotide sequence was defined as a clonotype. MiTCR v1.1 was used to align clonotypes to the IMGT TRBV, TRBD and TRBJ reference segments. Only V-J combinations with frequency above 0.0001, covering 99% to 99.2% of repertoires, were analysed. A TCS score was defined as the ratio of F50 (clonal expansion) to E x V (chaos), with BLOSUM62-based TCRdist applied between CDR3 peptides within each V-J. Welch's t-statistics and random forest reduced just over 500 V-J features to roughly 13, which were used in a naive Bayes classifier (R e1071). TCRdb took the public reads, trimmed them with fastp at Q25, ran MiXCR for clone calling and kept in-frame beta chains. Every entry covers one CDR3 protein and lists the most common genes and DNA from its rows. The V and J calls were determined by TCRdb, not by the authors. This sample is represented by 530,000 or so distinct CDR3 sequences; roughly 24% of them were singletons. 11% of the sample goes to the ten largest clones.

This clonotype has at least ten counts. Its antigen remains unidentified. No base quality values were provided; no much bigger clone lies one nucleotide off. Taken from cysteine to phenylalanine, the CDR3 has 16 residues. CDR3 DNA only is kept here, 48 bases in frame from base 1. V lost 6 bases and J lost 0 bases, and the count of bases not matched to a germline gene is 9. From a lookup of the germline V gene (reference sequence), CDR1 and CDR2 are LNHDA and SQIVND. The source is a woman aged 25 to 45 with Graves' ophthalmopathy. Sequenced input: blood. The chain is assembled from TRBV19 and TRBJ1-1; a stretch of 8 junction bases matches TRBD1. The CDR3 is CASSRGQGFMNTEAFF. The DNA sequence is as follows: TGTGCCAGTAGCCGAGGACAGGGCTTCATGAACACTGAAGCTTTCTTT.